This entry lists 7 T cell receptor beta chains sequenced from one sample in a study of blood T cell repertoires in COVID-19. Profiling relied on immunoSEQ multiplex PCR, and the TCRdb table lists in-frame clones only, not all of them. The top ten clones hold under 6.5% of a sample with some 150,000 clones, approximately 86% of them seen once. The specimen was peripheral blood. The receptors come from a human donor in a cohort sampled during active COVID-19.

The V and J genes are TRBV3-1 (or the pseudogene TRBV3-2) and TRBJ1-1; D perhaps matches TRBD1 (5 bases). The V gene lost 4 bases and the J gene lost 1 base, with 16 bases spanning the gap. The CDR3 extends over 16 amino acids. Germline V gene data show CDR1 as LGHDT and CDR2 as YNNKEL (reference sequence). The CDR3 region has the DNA TGTGCCAGCAGCCCCTACTACGGACACGAGAACACTGAAGCTTTCTTT. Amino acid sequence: CASSPYYGHENTEAFF.

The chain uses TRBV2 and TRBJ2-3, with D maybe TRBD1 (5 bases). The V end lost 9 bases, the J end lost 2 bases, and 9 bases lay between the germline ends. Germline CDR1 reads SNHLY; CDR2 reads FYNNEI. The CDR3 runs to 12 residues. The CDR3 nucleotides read TGTGCCAGGTCGACAGTCACAGATACGCAGTATTTT. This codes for CARSTVTDTQYF.

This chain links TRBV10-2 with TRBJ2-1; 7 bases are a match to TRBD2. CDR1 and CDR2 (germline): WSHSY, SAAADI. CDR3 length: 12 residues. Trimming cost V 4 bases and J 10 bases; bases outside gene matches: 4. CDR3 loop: CASSAVGGEQFF. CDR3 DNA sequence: TGCGCCAGCAGTGCGGTGGGAGGGGAGCAGTTCTTC.

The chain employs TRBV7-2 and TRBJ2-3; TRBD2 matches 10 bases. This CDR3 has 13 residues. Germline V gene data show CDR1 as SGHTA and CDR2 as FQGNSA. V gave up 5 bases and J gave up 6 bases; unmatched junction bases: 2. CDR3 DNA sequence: TGTGCCAGCAGCCCGGGACTAGCGGATACGCAGTATTTT. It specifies CASSPGLADTQYF.

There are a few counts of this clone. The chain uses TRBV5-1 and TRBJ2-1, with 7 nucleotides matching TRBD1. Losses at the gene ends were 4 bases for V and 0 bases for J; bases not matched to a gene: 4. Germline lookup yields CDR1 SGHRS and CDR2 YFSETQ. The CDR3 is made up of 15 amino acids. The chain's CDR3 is CASSRQGYSYNEQFF. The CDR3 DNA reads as TGCGCCAGCAGCCGACAGGGCTACTCCTACAATGAGCAGTTCTTC.

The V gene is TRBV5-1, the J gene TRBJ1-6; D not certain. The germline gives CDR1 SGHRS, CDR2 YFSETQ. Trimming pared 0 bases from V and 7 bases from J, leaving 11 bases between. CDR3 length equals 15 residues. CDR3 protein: CASSLEPGWNSPLHF. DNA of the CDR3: TGCGCCAGCAGCTTGGAACCGGGGTGGAATTCACCCCTCCACTTT.

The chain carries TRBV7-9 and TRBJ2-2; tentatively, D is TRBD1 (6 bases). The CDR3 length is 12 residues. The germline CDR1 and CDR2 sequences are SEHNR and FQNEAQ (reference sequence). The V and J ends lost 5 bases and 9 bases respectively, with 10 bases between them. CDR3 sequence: CASSRDIWELFF. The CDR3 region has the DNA TGTGCCAGCAGCCGGGACATCTGGGAGCTGTTTTTT.